The present TCR beta chain was sequenced within a study of T-cell reconstitution after alpha-beta-depleted transplantation in children. Unique molecular identifiers were incorporated into the prepared TCRbeta library. From the PCR reads, TCRdb called clonotypes with MiXCR, one entry per CDR3 protein. The sample lists hundreds of thousands of distinct CDR3 sequences, around 15% occurring once. General observations from the study: Roughly two months post-transplant, alpha-beta T cells reportedly originated from several hundred graft clones that had expanded. It was newly produced T cells that mostly accounted for T-cell counts and diversity one year after transplant. Recipient T cells and thymic progenitors that survived were the source of the high TCRbeta diversity seen at day 60 in some patients.

This clonotype was observed many times. Its antigen is undetermined. CDR1 and CDR2 from the germline V gene are SGDLS and YYNGEE. V shed 0 bases, J shed 0 bases, and the junction held 11 bases outside the gene matches. This CDR3 has 18 amino acids. The TCR comes from a male patient aged 2 to 9 who had a stem cell transplant for acute lymphoblastic leukemia, so the T cells may come from the graft donor. The chain recombines TRBV9 with TRBJ2-7; 8 bases line up with TRBD1. The source material was PBMCs, mostly from graft donor cells, sampled 360 days after TCRalphabeta/CD19-depleted stem cell transplant. Here the CDR3 reads CASSVGYARGQGSYEQYF. CDR3 nucleotides: TGTGCCAGCAGCGTAGGCTATGCCAGGGGGCAAGGCTCCTACGAGCAGTACTTC.